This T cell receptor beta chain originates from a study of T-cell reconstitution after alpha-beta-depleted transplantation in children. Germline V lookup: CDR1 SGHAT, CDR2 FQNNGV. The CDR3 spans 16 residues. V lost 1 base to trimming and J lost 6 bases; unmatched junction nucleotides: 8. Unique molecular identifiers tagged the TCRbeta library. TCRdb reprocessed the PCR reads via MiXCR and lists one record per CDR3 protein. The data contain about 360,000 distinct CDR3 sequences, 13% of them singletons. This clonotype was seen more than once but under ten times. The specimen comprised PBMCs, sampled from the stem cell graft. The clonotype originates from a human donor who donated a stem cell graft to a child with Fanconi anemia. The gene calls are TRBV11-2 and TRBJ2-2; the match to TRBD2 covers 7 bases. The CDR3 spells CASSLGLADGPGELFF. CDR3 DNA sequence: TGTGCCAGCAGCTTAGGCCTAGCGGACGGGCCCGGGGAGCTGTTTTTT. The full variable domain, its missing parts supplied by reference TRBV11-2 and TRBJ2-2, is EAGVAQSPRYKIIEKRQSVAFWCNPISGHATLYWYQQILGQGPKLLIQFQNNGVVDDSQLPKDRFSAERLKGVDSTLKIQPAKLEDSAVYLCASSLGLADGPGELFFGEGSRLTVL.